The rows below give T cell receptor beta chains drawn from one sample of a study of blood T cell repertoires in COVID-19. Here immunoSEQ multiplex PCR was the method, and the copy in TCRdb shows in-frame clones only, minus some. The sample records about 140,000 clones, 85% to 90% being singletons. The sequenced sample was peripheral blood. Source of these receptors: a woman in her sixties or seventies with acute or convalescent COVID-19. Each CDR3 is given with its conserved first and last residue. The D gene is left open where the match is weak. Size is omitted from some rows. Given values are once, few, many or a class for expanded clones.

v_gene: TRBV5-5; j_gene: TRBJ1-6; abundance: once; d_gene: -; CDR3nt: TGTGCCAGCAGTTCGGGGGAGAATAATTCACCCCTCCACTTT; CDR3aa: CASSSGENNSPLHF
v_gene: TRBV19; j_gene: TRBJ2-2; abundance: -; d_gene: -; CDR3nt: TGTGCCACCCTCTTGGGGGGCACCGGGGAGCTGTTTTTT; CDR3aa: CATLLGGTGELFF
v_gene: TRBV29-1; j_gene: TRBJ1-2; abundance: -; d_gene: -; CDR3nt: TGCAGCGTTGAATTTGGCTTATATGGCTACACCTTC; CDR3aa: CSVEFGLYGYTF
v_gene: TRBV7-2; j_gene: TRBJ2-7; abundance: -; d_gene: TRBD2; CDR3nt: TGTGCCAGCAGCCCAACTAGCGGTAGAAGCTCCTACGAGCAGTACTTC; CDR3aa: CASSPTSGRSSYEQYF
v_gene: TRBV28; j_gene: TRBJ1-6; abundance: -; d_gene: TRBD1; CDR3nt: TGTGCCAGCAGTTTTTCGGGGGACAGCAATTCACCCCTCCACTTT; CDR3aa: CASSFSGDSNSPLHF
v_gene: TRBV5-1; j_gene: TRBJ1-5; abundance: -; d_gene: -; CDR3nt: TGCGCCAGCAGCCTCGGCGGGAGTAGCAATCAGCCCCAGCATTTT; CDR3aa: CASSLGGSSNQPQHF
v_gene: TRBV4-1; j_gene: TRBJ2-2; abundance: -; d_gene: -; CDR3nt: TGCGCCAGCAGCCAAGAAACCAGTCAGAACACCGGGGAGCTGTTTTTT; CDR3aa: CASSQETSQNTGELFF
v_gene: TRBV5-1; j_gene: TRBJ1-1; abundance: -; d_gene: -; CDR3nt: TGCGCCAGCAGCTTAGGAGAGCGAGTCACTGAAGCTTTCTTT; CDR3aa: CASSLGERVTEAFF
v_gene: TRBV18; j_gene: TRBJ1-1; abundance: -; d_gene: TRBD1; CDR3nt: TGTGCCAGCTCACTTCTCGCGCCCGGACAGGGTCGGTTGGGGAACACTGAAGCTTTCTTT; CDR3aa: CASSLLAPGQGRLGNTEAFF
v_gene: TRBV6-1; j_gene: TRBJ2-5; abundance: -; d_gene: TRBD1; CDR3nt: TGTGCCAGCAGTGTCCGGGACAGGGGATTCGGGGGGACCCAGTACTTC; CDR3aa: CASSVRDRGFGGTQYF
v_gene: TRBV25-1; j_gene: TRBJ1-2; abundance: few; d_gene: -; CDR3nt: TGTGCCAGCAGTGTGGAGGGGAACTATGGCTACACCTTC; CDR3aa: CASSVEGNYGYTF
v_gene: TRBV2; j_gene: TRBJ1-1; abundance: -; d_gene: TRBD1; CDR3nt: TGTGCCAGCAGTACAGGGGCTCCTAACACTGAAGCTTTCTTT; CDR3aa: CASSTGAPNTEAFF
v_gene: TRBV18; j_gene: TRBJ1-5; abundance: -; d_gene: -; CDR3nt: TGTGCCAGCTCACCAGCGGTTTCCGGGGCAGGGGATCAGCCCCAGCATTTT; CDR3aa: CASSPAVSGAGDQPQHF
v_gene: TRBV15; j_gene: TRBJ1-2; abundance: -; d_gene: -; CDR3nt: TGTGCCACCAGCAGGTCCGGGGAGGGTGGCTACACCTTC; CDR3aa: CATSRSGEGGYTF
v_gene: TRBV10-2; j_gene: TRBJ2-3; abundance: -; d_gene: TRBD2; CDR3nt: TGCGCCAGCAGTGAGATTTCGGGTAGCGGGGCTGAGTATTTT; CDR3aa: CASSEISGSGAEYF
v_gene: TRBV27; j_gene: TRBJ2-7; abundance: -; d_gene: -; CDR3nt: TGTGCCAGCAGCTTTGACAGATTTTACGAGCAGTACTTC; CDR3aa: CASSFDRFYEQYF
v_gene: TRBV18; j_gene: TRBJ1-6; abundance: -; d_gene: -; CDR3nt: TGTGCCAGCTCACCAGGCCCCGCGGGGGGCAGCTCCTATAATTCACCCCTCCACTTT; CDR3aa: CASSPGPAGGSSYNSPLHF
v_gene: TRBV28; j_gene: TRBJ2-5; abundance: once; d_gene: -; CDR3nt: TGTGCCAGCAGACCTACGACAGGAATTGGTGGGACCCAGTACTTC; CDR3aa: CASRPTTGIGGTQYF
v_gene: TRBV4-1; j_gene: TRBJ2-5; abundance: -; d_gene: -; CDR3nt: TGCGCCAGCAGCCAGTACATGGCTAGACCTCTCCAAGAGACCCAGTACTTC; CDR3aa: CASSQYMARPLQETQYF
v_gene: TRBV11-2; j_gene: TRBJ2-5; abundance: -; d_gene: TRBD2; CDR3nt: TGTGCCAGCACCCTTAATGGTCTAGCGGGGTTCCAAGAGACCCAGTACTTC; CDR3aa: CASTLNGLAGFQETQYF
v_gene: TRBV19; j_gene: TRBJ1-6; abundance: -; d_gene: TRBD1; CDR3nt: TGTGCCACCCAGGGACAGTATAATTCACCCCTCCACTTT; CDR3aa: CATQGQYNSPLHF
v_gene: TRBV19; j_gene: TRBJ1-1; abundance: -; d_gene: TRBD1; CDR3nt: TGTGCCAGTAGTCAAGGGACAGGGGGCTTGTCTGAAGCTTTCTTT; CDR3aa: CASSQGTGGLSEAFF
v_gene: TRBV7-2; j_gene: TRBJ2-7; abundance: few; d_gene: TRBD2; CDR3nt: TGTGCCAGCGGATCGGGTGGGGGGGACGAGCAGTACTTC; CDR3aa: CASGSGGGDEQYF
v_gene: TRBV3-1/TRBV3-2; j_gene: TRBJ1-2; abundance: -; d_gene: -; CDR3nt: TGTGCCAGCAGAAACCAGGGGCCCAACTATGGCTACACCTTC; CDR3aa: CASRNQGPNYGYTF
v_gene: TRBV12-3/TRBV12-4; j_gene: TRBJ1-2; abundance: -; d_gene: -; CDR3nt: TGTGCCAGCAGTCGCGCGGGCCGCTATGGCTACACCTTC; CDR3aa: CASSRAGRYGYTF
v_gene: TRBV20-1; j_gene: TRBJ1-2; abundance: -; d_gene: -; CDR3nt: TGCAGTGCTAGTTACGGGGGGAACTATGGCTACACCTTC; CDR3aa: CSASYGGNYGYTF
v_gene: TRBV11-2; j_gene: TRBJ1-1; abundance: -; d_gene: -; CDR3nt: TGTGCCAGTCGGAGCGGGCCCACTGAAGCTTTCTTT; CDR3aa: CASRSGPTEAFF
v_gene: TRBV14; j_gene: TRBJ2-3; abundance: few; d_gene: TRBD2; CDR3nt: TGTGCCAGCAGCCGTCGACTAGCGGTTAGCACAGATACGCAGTATTTT; CDR3aa: CASSRRLAVSTDTQYF
v_gene: TRBV19; j_gene: TRBJ2-3; abundance: -; d_gene: -; CDR3nt: TGTGCCAGTAGTGTCCAGGCTAGCACAGATACGCAGTATTTT; CDR3aa: CASSVQASTDTQYF
v_gene: TRBV6-1; j_gene: TRBJ1-6; abundance: -; d_gene: -; CDR3nt: TGTGCCAGCAGTGAGCTAAGGACAGCAAGCTCCTATAATTCACCCCTCCACTTT; CDR3aa: CASSELRTASSYNSPLHF